These 9 T cell receptor beta chains originate from one sample sequenced in a study of blood T cell repertoires in COVID-19. The repertoire was sequenced with immunoSEQ multiplex PCR; TCRdb's copy has only in-frame clones and lacks some. Of tens of thousands of clones in the sample, 70% to 80% were seen once. The sequenced sample was peripheral blood. The receptor set was obtained from a human donor in a cohort sampled during active COVID-19.

With respect to this clone: Different DNA sequences within this sample yield the same CDR3. The CDR3 is CASSQDRSYEQYF. The CDR3, as DNA: TGCGCCAGCAGCCAGGATCGGAGCTACGAGCAGTACTTC. V gene TRBV4-3 combines with J gene TRBJ2-7; D not certain. Germline CDR1 reads LGHNA; CDR2 reads YSLEER. There are 13 residues in the CDR3. The V and J ends lost 3 bases and 3 bases respectively, with 9 bases between them.

The V and J genes are TRBV3-1 (or the pseudogene TRBV3-2) and TRBJ1-6, with D tentatively TRBD1 (6 bases). The CDR3 is made up of 14 amino acids. V was shortened by 3 bases and J by 9 bases, with 12 bases between the two germline ends. Per the germline V gene, CDR1 is LGHDT and CDR2 is YNNKEL (reference sequence). The CDR3, as DNA: TGTGCCAGCAGCCAGACAGGTTCAGGTTCACCCCTCCACTTT. As protein: CASSQTGSGSPLHF.

The rearrangement uses TRBV18 and TRBJ2-5; 8 bases are a match to TRBD1. This CDR3 comprises 18 residues. V lost 1 base to trimming and J lost 4 bases; unmatched junction nucleotides: 14. Germline CDR1 and CDR2: KGHSH and LQKENI. The CDR3 DNA follows: TGTGCCAGCTCACCACAGTCGTCCCGGACAGGGTTCAGAGAGACCCAGTACTTC. Protein: CASSPQSSRTGFRETQYF.

The gene calls are TRBV28 and TRBJ1-5; D possibly corresponds to TRBD1 (5 bases). Germline CDR1 and CDR2: MDHEN and SYDVKM. There are 16 residues in the CDR3. Trimming took 5 bases from V and 6 from J, leaving 20 bases between them. This CDR3 reads CASSPGRGRVFQPQHF. The CDR3 nucleotides are TGTGCCAGCAGTCCCGGGAGGGGACGGGTGTTTCAGCCCCAGCATTTT.

The CDR3 DNA is TGTGCCAGCAGCGACACCTCACGTAGCAATCAGCCCCAGCATTTT. Encoded protein: CASSDTSRSNQPQHF. The J gene is TRBJ1-5, the V gene TRBV6-2 or TRBV6-3; D remains unclear. The V end was cut by 6 bases, the J end by 0 bases, with 12 bases between. Germline V gene sequence: CDR1 MNHEY, CDR2 SVGEGT. This CDR3 contains 15 residues.

There are a few counts of this clone. V gene TRBV5-5 combines with J gene TRBJ1-5; D ambiguous. This CDR3 has 16 amino acids. The V end lost 0 bases, the J end lost 0 bases, and 10 bases lay between the germline ends. Germline V gene sequence: CDR1 SGHKS, CDR2 YYEKEE (reference sequence). The CDR3 DNA follows: TGTGCCAGCAGCTTGGCCTTCGGGGATAGCAATCAGCCCCAGCATTTT. Translated, it gives CASSLAFGDSNQPQHF.

The J gene is TRBJ2-2, the V gene TRBV24-1; tentative D call: TRBD1 (6 bases). V was clipped by 7 bases and J by 1 base, with 9 bases between them. Germline CDR1 reads KGHDR; CDR2 reads SFDVKD. CDR3 length: 14 amino acids. CDR3 loop: CATRPGQNTGELFF. DNA for the CDR3: TGTGCCACCAGGCCGGGACAGAACACCGGGGAGCTGTTTTTT.

The chain couples TRBV6-6 to TRBJ1-2, with 7 bases identical to TRBD1. The CDR3 covers 15 residues. Per the germline V gene, CDR1 is MNHNY and CDR2 is SVGAGI (reference sequence). J gave up 6 bases and V 5 bases, and 12 bases lay outside the gene matches. CDR3 nucleotides: TGTGCCAGCAGTACCCGACAGGGCGCTGCAAATGGCTACACCTTC. As protein: CASSTRQGAANGYTF.

In DNA form, the CDR3 reads TGTGCCAGCAGTTACCTTAGCGGGTACACAGATACGCAGTATTTT. It translates to CASSYLSGYTDTQYF. The chain carries TRBV6-2 or TRBV6-3 and TRBJ2-3, with 7 bases aligning to TRBD2. This CDR3 has 15 amino acids. Germline CDR1 and CDR2: MNHEY and SVGEGT. The ends lost 2 bases at V and 2 bases at J; junction bases unmatched: 4.